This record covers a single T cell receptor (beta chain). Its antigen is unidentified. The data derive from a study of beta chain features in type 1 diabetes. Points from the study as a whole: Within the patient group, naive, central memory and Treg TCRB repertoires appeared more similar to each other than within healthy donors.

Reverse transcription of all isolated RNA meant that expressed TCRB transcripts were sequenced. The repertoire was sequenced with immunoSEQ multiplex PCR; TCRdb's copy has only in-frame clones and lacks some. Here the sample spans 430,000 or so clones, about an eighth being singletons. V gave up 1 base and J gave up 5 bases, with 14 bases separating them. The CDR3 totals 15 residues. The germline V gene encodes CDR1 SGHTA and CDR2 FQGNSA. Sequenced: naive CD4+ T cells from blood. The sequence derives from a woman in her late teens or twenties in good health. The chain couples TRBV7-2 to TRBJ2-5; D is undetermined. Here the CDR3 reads CASSLEGGSGETQYF. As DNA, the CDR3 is TGTGCCAGCAGCTTAGAAGGCGGTTCCGGGGAGACCCAGTACTTC. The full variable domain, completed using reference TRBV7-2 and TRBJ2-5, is GAGVSQSPSNKVTEKGKDVELRCDPISGHTALYWYRQSLGQGLEFLIYFQGNSAPDKSGLPSDRFSAERTGGSVSTLTIQRTQQEDSAVYLCASSLEGGSGETQYFGPGTRLLVL.